The T cell receptor beta chain described here comes from a study of blood T cells in healthy people across ages. Regarding the study as a whole: More naive CD4+ cells and higher diversity were found in long-lived than in aged donors.

Points on this clonotype: Its antigen is not identified.

Then a second PCR, running about 7 to 11 cycles, was carried out with a sample-barcoded 5' primer and a J-beta primer mix. TCRdb analysed the 5' RACE reads with MiXCR anew, one entry per CDR3 protein. The table shows some 1.5 million distinct CDR3 sequences, with 28% occurring only once. Trimming cost V 11 bases and J 7 bases; bases outside gene matches: 12. Germline loops: CDR1 WSHSY, CDR2 SAAADI. This CDR3 region has 13 residues. The chain combines TRBV10-2 with TRBJ2-7, with TRBD1 identical over 9 bases. This clonotype was obtained from a woman in her 30s in good health. Sequenced material: blood. This CDR3 reads CAASGTGQWEQYF. Here the CDR3 DNA reads TGCGCCGCCTCCGGGACAGGGCAGTGGGAGCAGTACTTC.